This T cell receptor (beta chain) was sequenced for a study of CD8 T cells in ankylosing spondylitis. Study-level findings and limits: Significant enrichment of disease-linked clones was reportedly seen in matched ankylosing spondylitis synovial fluid.

This clonotype was counted at least ten times. Antigen specificity is unknown. TCRdb fed the 5' RACE reads into MiXCR, producing one record per CDR3 protein. The repertoire holds 250,000 to 350,000 distinct CDR3 sequences, with roughly 20% as singletons. V was pared by 4 bases and J by 0 bases, with 9 bases of the junction left unmatched. The CDR3 consists of 16 residues. CDR1 ENHRY and CDR2 SYGVKD come from the germline V gene. Sequencing was performed on blood, either unsorted or a sorted T cell fraction (not recorded which). V and J are TRBV10-3 and TRBJ2-7; 7 bases map to TRBD1. This TCR came from a female donor with ankylosing spondylitis or in good health (not recorded which). The CDR3 DNA follows: TGTGCCATCAGTGCCCCGCCGAGGGACAGCTCCTACGAGCAGTACTTC. Translating gives CAISAPPRDSSYEQYF.